These 25 T cell receptor beta chains came from one sample sequenced in a study of blood T cell repertoires in COVID-19. Produced via immunoSEQ multiplex PCR; TCRdb's table is partial and in-frame only. This sample has around 220,000 clones, with roughly nine tenths found just once. Specimen: peripheral blood. The receptors were gathered from a woman in her forties or fifties with COVID-19, enrolled during active disease.

This chain links TRBV10-3 with TRBJ1-2; TRBD1 aligns across 7 bases. With V trimmed by 3 bases and J by 2 bases, 3 bases remained unmatched. CDR3 length: 14 amino acids. Per the germline V gene, CDR1 is ENHRY and CDR2 is SYGVKD. The CDR3 coding sequence is TGTGCCATCAGTGAAGAGGGGGCAAACTATGGCTACACCTTC. This encodes CAISEEGANYGYTF.

The chain is built from TRBV29-1 and TRBJ2-5; D call uncertain. V lost 5 bases and J lost 4, with 5 bases in between. Germline V CDR1 and CDR2: SQVTM, ANQGSEA. CDR3 length equals 10 residues. The DNA of the CDR3 is TGCAGCGTTCACGGAGAGACCCAGTACTTC. As protein: CSVHGETQYF.

The sample holds one count of this clone. The chain links TRBV6-5 to TRBJ2-6; D gene uncertain. V lost 6 bases to trimming and J lost 0 bases, with 6 bases between them. This CDR3 has 14 residues. Germline V lookup: CDR1 MNHEY, CDR2 SVGAGI. The CDR3: CASSHYSGANVLTF. CDR3 coding DNA: TGTGCCAGCAGCCACTACTCTGGGGCCAACGTCCTGACTTTC.

The chain employs TRBV5-1 and TRBJ2-7, with 7 bases matching TRBD1. Per germline, CDR1 SGHRS and CDR2 YFSETQ. The V gene end was trimmed by 7 bases and the J gene end by 2 bases; junction bases not matched to a gene: 6. CDR3 length equals 13 residues. The CDR3 here is CASRGQTTYEQYF. The CDR3 DNA follows: TGCGCCAGCCGGGGACAGACCACCTACGAGCAGTACTTC.

The V call is TRBV5-1, the J call TRBJ2-7; D might be TRBD1 (6 bases). CDR1 SGHRS and CDR2 YFSETQ come from the germline V gene. The CDR3 loop spans 14 amino acids. V lost 0 bases and J 5 bases, leaving 12 bases between the germline ends. The CDR3 nucleotides are TGCGCCAGCAGCTTGGTTGCAGGGGTGAACGAGCAGTACTTC. This translates into CASSLVAGVNEQYF. Full variable domain (missing parts from reference TRBV5-1 and TRBJ2-7): KAGVTQTPRYLIKTRGQQVTLSCSPISGHRSVSWYQQTPGQGLQFLFEYFSETQRNKGNFPGRFSGRQFSNSRSEMNVSTLELGDSALYLCASSLVAGVNEQYFGPGTRLTVT.

This clone was seen a single time. CDR3 sequence (DNA): TGTGCCAGCAGTATCAGGACAGATCCAAGTTACAATGAGCAGTTCTTC. It specifies CASSIRTDPSYNEQFF. The chain recombines TRBV27 with TRBJ2-1, with D possibly TRBD1 on 6 matching bases. Trimming removed 5 bases from V and 4 bases from J, with 18 bases in between. CDR1 and CDR2 from the germline V gene are MNHEY and SMNVEV (reference sequence). The CDR3 runs 16 residues.

This chain joins TRBV5-1 and TRBJ1-1, with D possibly TRBD1 on 5 matching bases. CDR3 length equals 13 residues. Trimming stripped 4 bases from V and 5 bases from J, with 12 bases between. Germline CDR1 is SGHRS and CDR2 is YFSETQ. The CDR3 loop is CASSPDSPTEAFF. The CDR3 DNA reads TGCGCCAGCAGCCCCGACAGTCCAACTGAAGCTTTCTTT. Variable domain in full (rest from reference TRBV5-1 and TRBJ1-1): KAGVTQTPRYLIKTRGQQVTLSCSPISGHRSVSWYQQTPGQGLQFLFEYFSETQRNKGNFPGRFSGRQFSNSRSEMNVSTLELGDSALYLCASSPDSPTEAFFGQGTRLTVV.

This clone was seen only once. The CDR3 is CASSLAAGGDTQYF. DNA of the CDR3: TGTGCCAGCAGCTTAGCGGCAGGGGGGGATACGCAGTATTTT. The V call is TRBV11-2, the J call TRBJ2-3; tentatively, D is TRBD1 (7 bases). V was shortened by 1 base and J by 6 bases, with 11 bases between the two germline ends. This CDR3 has 14 residues. Germline V gene lookup returns CDR1 SGHAT and CDR2 FQNNGV.

The chain links TRBV7-2 to TRBJ2-7, with TRBD1 matching over 10 bases. Trimming cost V 5 bases and J 5 bases; bases outside gene matches: 9. The CDR3 covers 15 residues. The germline gives CDR1 SGHTA, CDR2 FQGNSA. CDR3 sequence: CASSPAGTGAHEQYF. Here the CDR3 DNA reads TGTGCCAGCAGCCCCGCCGGGACAGGGGCCCACGAGCAGTACTTC.

V gene TRBV6-5 combines with J gene TRBJ1-1; tentative D call: TRBD1 (6 bases). V gave up 6 bases and J gave up 0 bases, with 11 bases separating them. This CDR3 comprises 14 residues. Germline V gene lookup returns CDR1 MNHEY and CDR2 SVGAGI. CDR3 nucleotide sequence: TGTGCCAGCAGCAGAACAGGGATGAACACTGAAGCTTTCTTT. Its translation: CASSRTGMNTEAFF.

The V call is TRBV5-1, the J call TRBJ2-2, with TRBD1 identical over 10 bases. The CDR3 has 16 residues. Per germline, CDR1 SGHRS and CDR2 YFSETQ. V dropped 3 bases and J dropped 5; count of bases not matched to a gene: 7. This chain's CDR3 is CASSSPRTGGTGELFF. As DNA, the CDR3 is TGCGCCAGCAGCTCTCCCCGGACAGGGGGGACCGGGGAGCTGTTTTTT.

This clone was seen more than once but under ten times. This sample includes further DNA sequences coding for the same CDR3. The gene calls are TRBV19 and TRBJ1-1, with a weak D call TRBD1 (5 bases). The germline V gene has CDR1 LNHDA and CDR2 SQIVND (reference sequence). Deletions cut 2 bases from V and 2 bases from J, with 9 bases between. This CDR3 has 14 residues. The CDR3 here is CASSIQGANTEAFF. In nucleotides, the CDR3 is TGTGCCAGTAGTATACAAGGGGCTAACACTGAAGCTTTCTTT.

The chain recombines TRBV7-8 with TRBJ1-2; 10 positions agree with TRBD1. V lost 1 base and J lost 8; bases outside the gene matches: 7. The CDR3 consists of 15 residues. Germline lookup yields CDR1 SGHVS and CDR2 FQNEAQ. The CDR3 DNA is TGTGCCAGCAGCTTAGGGGGACAGGGGATAGAGGGCTACACCTTC. It encodes CASSLGGQGIEGYTF.

The rearrangement joins TRBV5-6 to TRBJ2-2; D is possibly TRBD1 (6 bases). Trimming left V 4 bases short and J 6 bases short, with 13 bases between. The CDR3 extends over 14 amino acids. Looked up from germline, CDR1 is SGHDT and CDR2 is YYEEEE. CDR3 amino acids: CASSEQGPAGELFF. DNA of the CDR3: TGTGCCAGCAGCGAACAGGGTCCGGCCGGGGAGCTGTTTTTT. The full variable domain, rest sourced from reference TRBV5-6 and TRBJ2-2, is DAGVTQSPTHLIKTRGQQVTLRCSPKSGHDTVSWYQQALGQGPQFIFQYYEEEERQRGNFPDRFSGHQFPNYSSELNVNALLLGDSALYLCASSEQGPAGELFFGEGSRLTVL.

In its sample, this clone was seen a few times. The chain carries TRBV5-8 and TRBJ2-1; maybe TRBD2 (6 bases). This CDR3 is built from 15 residues. The germline V gene has CDR1 SGHTS and CDR2 YDEGEE. Trimming pared 4 bases from V and 6 bases from J, leaving 17 bases between. The chain's CDR3 is CASSTGYSRGNEQFF. The CDR3, as DNA: TGTGCCAGCAGCACCGGGTATTCGCGGGGCAATGAGCAGTTCTTC. Full variable domain (missing parts from reference TRBV5-8 and TRBJ2-1): EAGVTQSPTHLIKTRGQQATLRCSPISGHTSVYWYQQALGLGLQFLLWYDEGEERNRGNFPPRFSGRQFPNYSSELNVNALELEDSALYLCASSTGYSRGNEQFFGPGTRLTVL.

This rearrangement joins TRBV5-1 to TRBJ1-3; D possibly corresponds to TRBD1 (6 bases). V lost 4 bases and J lost 0, with 14 bases in between. From germline, CDR1 is SGHRS and CDR2 YFSETQ. The CDR3 loop spans 16 amino acids. The CDR3 DNA sequence: TGCGCCAGCAGCCCAGAACAGGGATACTCTGGAAACACCATATATTTT. It encodes CASSPEQGYSGNTIYF.

The J gene is TRBJ2-7, the V gene TRBV30; TRBD1 aligns across 11 bases. Germline V CDR1 and CDR2: GTSNPN, SVGIG (reference sequence). This CDR3 region has 16 residues. Trimming took 0 bases from V and 4 from J; bases not matched to a gene: 8. The CDR3 coding sequence is TGTGCCTGGAGTGTAGGGGCCGGGACAGGGGGTTACGAGCAGTACTTC. Translating it yields CAWSVGAGTGGYEQYF.

J is TRBJ1-6 and V is TRBV6-5, with D possibly being TRBD1 (5 bases). Germline loops: CDR1 MNHEY, CDR2 SVGAGI. The CDR3 spans 14 residues. V was clipped by 7 bases and J by 4 bases, with 11 bases between them. The CDR3 region has the DNA TGTGCCAGCACGGCGGGGCCTTATAATTCACCCCTCCACTTT. Amino acid sequence: CASTAGPYNSPLHF.

The chain recombines TRBV19 with TRBJ1-1; a possible D gene is TRBD1 (6 bases). CDR1 and CDR2 (germline): LNHDA, SQIVND (reference sequence). V lost 6 bases and J 0 bases, leaving 11 bases between the germline ends. The CDR3 has 14 residues. CDR3 amino acids: CASSHGTMNTEAFF. The CDR3 DNA follows: TGTGCCAGTAGCCATGGGACAATGAACACTGAAGCTTTCTTT.

The genes are TRBV14 and TRBJ1-2; the D is unclear. Germline V gene data show CDR1 as SGHDN and CDR2 as FVKESK. The V gene lost 3 bases and the J gene lost 8 bases, with 7 bases spanning the gap. The CDR3 consists of 11 residues. For the CDR3, the DNA is TGTGCCAGCAGCCAGTACGGGGGCTACACCTTC. Protein: CASSQYGGYTF.

The rearrangement joins TRBV27 to TRBJ2-3; a weak D match, TRBD2 (5 bases). The CDR3 extends over 16 amino acids. With 3 bases removed from V and 1 base from J, the gap between germline ends came to 14 bases. Looked up from germline, CDR1 is MNHEY and CDR2 is SMNVEV (reference sequence). This chain's CDR3 is CASSLEDPARTDTQYF. CDR3 sequence (DNA): TGTGCCAGCAGTTTGGAGGACCCTGCTCGCACAGATACGCAGTATTTT.

This chain links TRBV3-1 (or the pseudogene TRBV3-2) with TRBJ1-1, with TRBD1 matching over 8 bases. Germline V gives CDR1 LGHDT, CDR2 YNNKEL (reference sequence). With V trimmed by 0 bases and J by 1 base, 4 bases remained unmatched. The CDR3 sequence is 16 residues long. CDR3 residues: CASSQDRTGPNTEAFF. Written as DNA, the CDR3 is TGTGCCAGCAGCCAAGACCGGACAGGGCCGAACACTGAAGCTTTCTTT.

V gene TRBV19 combines with J gene TRBJ1-6, with D tentatively TRBD1 (5 bases). The ends were cut back, 3 bases at V and 6 bases at J, with 6 bases in the middle. The germline CDR1 and CDR2 sequences are LNHDA and SQIVND (reference sequence). The CDR3 spans 13 residues. Written as DNA, the CDR3 is TGTGCCAGTAGTATTAGGGGTAATTCACCCCTCCACTTT. Translated, it gives CASSIRGNSPLHF.

Only one count was recorded for this clone. The chain is built from TRBV5-1 and TRBJ2-5, with 10 bases lining up with TRBD2. Germline CDR1 and CDR2: SGHRS and YFSETQ. The V segment lost 0 bases and the J segment 2 bases; nucleotides outside the gene matches: 7. The CDR3 is 17 amino acids. The CDR3 coding sequence is TGCGCCAGCAGCTTGGCCGGGCTAGCGGGGGTTCAAGAGACCCAGTACTTC. It specifies CASSLAGLAGVQETQYF.

V and J are TRBV23-1 and TRBJ2-7, with 14 bases that match TRBD2. TRBV23-1 is an ORF; its function is uncertain. CDR3 length equals 19 residues. V shed 0 bases, J shed 4 bases, and the junction held 11 bases outside the gene matches. CDR3 in DNA: TGCGCCAGCAGTCAATCGGAGGGACTAGCGGGGGAACCTTCTTACGAGCAGTACTTC. Amino acids: CASSQSEGLAGEPSYEQYF.